Presented here are 26 T cell receptor beta chains from one specimen sequenced in a study of blood T cell repertoires in COVID-19. Sequencing was performed with immunoSEQ multiplex PCR; in TCRdb, only in-frame clones are kept and a portion is missing. The sample carries about 180,000 clones, about 83% recorded once. The sample was PBMCs or T cells enriched from blood (not recorded which). Every receptor here comes from a young woman who had recovered from COVID-19.

The V and J genes are TRBV6-4 and TRBJ2-1; tentatively, D is TRBD2 (6 bases). The ends were cut back, 2 bases at V and 7 bases at J, with 12 bases in the middle. The CDR3 is 14 amino acids. CDR1 and CDR2 (germline): MRHNA, SNTAGT. In DNA form, the CDR3 reads TGTGCCAGCAGTGACGCCGGGACTTCAAATGAGCAGTTCTTC. It codes for CASSDAGTSNEQFF.

This clone was recorded only once. The rearrangement links TRBV29-1 to TRBJ2-5, with D perhaps TRBD1 (5 bases). The V end lost 2 bases, the J end lost 5 bases, and 15 bases lay between the germline ends. CDR3 length equals 14 residues. Germline lookup yields CDR1 SQVTM and CDR2 ANQGSEA. The CDR3 nucleotides are TGCAGCGTTGAAATGGCAGGGCGGTTTGAGACCCAGTACTTC. Translated: CSVEMAGRFETQYF.

This clone was detected ten times or more. This chain links TRBV4-1 with TRBJ1-1; D call uncertain. CDR3 size: 15 residues. Germline V gene lookup returns CDR1 MGHRA and CDR2 YSYEKL. Trimming shortened V by 0 bases and J by 1 base, and 9 bases separated the two germline ends. CDR3 sequence (DNA): TGCGCCAGCAGCCAAGAATACCCCGGGAACACTGAAGCTTTCTTT. Residues: CASSQEYPGNTEAFF.

The V gene is TRBV4-1, the J gene TRBJ2-7, with D maybe TRBD1 (5 bases). The CDR3 is made up of 14 amino acids. Germline V gives CDR1 MGHRA, CDR2 YSYEKL. V gave up 1 base and J gave up 2 bases, with 9 bases separating them. The CDR3 DNA is TGCGCCAGCAGCCAAGGTAGGGGAACCTACGAGCAGTACTTC. Its translation: CASSQGRGTYEQYF.

The sample holds a few counts of this clone. The chain combines TRBV7-2 with TRBJ1-6; D is perhaps TRBD1 (5 bases). Trimming cost V 5 bases and J 7 bases, with 15 bases left between them. Looked up from germline, CDR1 is SGHTA and CDR2 is FQGNSA. The CDR3 contains 15 residues. Here the CDR3 DNA reads TGTGCCAGCAGCACGCGGATTGGGGGGAATTCACCCCTCCACTTT. The encoded protein is CASSTRIGGNSPLHF.

The chain employs TRBV4-2 and TRBJ2-3, with 9 bases fitting TRBD2. J gave up 4 bases and V 3 bases, and 5 bases lay outside the gene matches. Germline CDR1 LGHNA, CDR2 YNFKEQ. The CDR3 contains 15 residues. DNA of the CDR3: TGTGCCAGCAGCCAGATAGCGGGAGAGGCAGATACGCAGTATTTT. The encoded protein is CASSQIAGEADTQYF.

This clone has a handful of counts. The chain links TRBV9 to TRBJ1-3, with a weak D call TRBD1 (6 bases). With 2 bases removed from V and 1 base from J, the gap between germline ends came to 10 bases. Germline V gene sequence: CDR1 SGDLS, CDR2 YYNGEE. The CDR3 has 15 residues. The CDR3 DNA is TGTGCCAGCAGCGTTGAAACAGGGTCTGGAAACACCATATATTTT. Residues: CASSVETGSGNTIYF.

The chain has TRBV9 and TRBJ2-1; TRBD2 agrees at 12 bases. CDR1 is SGDLS, CDR2 YYNGEE, per germline. The CDR3 loop spans 15 amino acids. The junction had 3 bases not matched to a gene; V was cut back by 3 bases and J by 5 bases. The CDR3 nucleotides read TGTGCCAGCAGCGAGACTAGCGGGAGTCACAATGAGCAGTTCTTC. This gives the protein CASSETSGSHNEQFF.

V usage is TRBV5-4 and J usage is TRBJ1-2, with a weak D call TRBD1 (5 bases). V lost 3 bases and J lost 7, with 13 bases in between. Germline lookup yields CDR1 SGHNT and CDR2 YYREEE (reference sequence). The CDR3 runs to 13 residues. CDR3 nucleotide sequence: TGTGCCAGCAGCTCACCAGGGCAGGGTGGCTACACCTTC. Amino acid sequence: CASSSPGQGGYTF.

The genes are TRBV5-6 and TRBJ1-3; possibly TRBD1 for D (6 bases). This CDR3 region has 15 residues. The germline V and J ends were trimmed by 5 bases and 4 bases, with 16 bases remaining between them. Germline values: CDR1 SGHDT, CDR2 YYEEEE. CDR3 protein: CASRRTVGLGNTIYF. In DNA, the CDR3 is TGTGCCAGCAGGAGGACAGTTGGTCTCGGAAACACCATATATTTT.

The gene calls are TRBV6-2 or TRBV6-3 and TRBJ2-5; D call uncertain. There are 12 residues in the CDR3. Germline lookup yields CDR1 MNHEY and CDR2 SVGEGT. With 2 bases removed from V and 2 bases from J, the gap between germline ends came to 3 bases. The CDR3 reads CASSYTQETQYF. The CDR3 DNA is TGTGCCAGCAGTTACACACAAGAGACCCAGTACTTC.

The chain joins TRBV10-3 to TRBJ1-5; 9 nucleotides line up with TRBD1. V dropped 4 bases and J dropped 3; count of bases not matched to a gene: 7. Germline lookup yields CDR1 ENHRY and CDR2 SYGVKD. This CDR3 is built from 16 residues. CDR3 DNA: TGTGCCATCAGTGCTAGGGGACAGGGAAACAATCAGCCCCAGCATTTT. This encodes CAISARGQGNNQPQHF.

The V gene is TRBV5-5, the J gene TRBJ1-4, with a possible D match to TRBD1 (6 bases). Germline CDR1 is SGHKS and CDR2 is YYEKEE (reference sequence). The germline V and J ends were trimmed by 4 bases and 0 bases, with 13 bases remaining between them. This CDR3 is 16 amino acids long. DNA for the CDR3: TGTGCCAGCAGCCTCGGACAGACTGCAACTAATGAAAAACTGTTTTTT. It specifies CASSLGQTATNEKLFF.

V gene TRBV28 combines with J gene TRBJ2-1, with 8 bases that match TRBD1. V dropped 5 bases and J dropped 6; count of bases not matched to a gene: 12. This CDR3 region has 16 residues. CDR1 is MDHEN, CDR2 SYDVKM, per germline. The CDR3 DNA is TGTGCCAGCAGTCTTGGGGGACAGGTGAGGCGCAATGAGCAGTTCTTC. Protein sequence: CASSLGGQVRRNEQFF.

The sample holds one count of this clone. The chain carries TRBV28 and TRBJ2-1; tentative D call: TRBD1 (6 bases). The CDR3 has 19 residues. V dropped 2 bases and J dropped 0 bases, with 20 bases sitting between them. CDR1 and CDR2 (germline): MDHEN, SYDVKM. This CDR3 reads CASSLRGTYSFSSYNEQFF. Here the CDR3 DNA reads TGTGCCAGCAGTTTACGTGGGACATATTCTTTTAGCTCCTACAATGAGCAGTTCTTC.

V usage is TRBV11-3 and J usage is TRBJ2-7; the match to TRBD1 covers 10 bases. CDR1 is SGHNT, CDR2 YENEEA, per germline. CDR3 length: 15 residues. Unmatched junction bases numbered 8, after V lost 3 bases and J lost 6 bases. CDR3 protein: CASSLEGQGVSEQYF. DNA for the CDR3: TGTGCCAGCAGCTTGGAAGGACAGGGGGTATCCGAGCAGTACTTC. The entire variable domain, with the rest obtained from reference TRBV11-3 and TRBJ2-7, is as follows: EAGVVQSPRYKIIEKKQPVAFWCNPISGHNTLYWYLQNLGQGPELLIRYENEEAVDDSQLPKDRFSAERLKGVDSTLKIQPAELGDSAVYLCASSLEGQGVSEQYFGPGTRLTVT.

V and J are TRBV10-1 and TRBJ2-1; 12 bases align to TRBD2. V shed 3 bases and J 5 bases; nucleotides not matched to a gene: 8. The CDR3 totals 17 residues. Germline V gives CDR1 WNHNN, CDR2 SYGVQD (reference sequence). The CDR3 sequence: CASSEGLAGGPNNEQFF. Here the CDR3 DNA reads TGCGCCAGCAGTGAAGGTCTAGCGGGAGGGCCTAACAATGAGCAGTTCTTC.

The rearrangement joins TRBV27 to TRBJ2-2, with TRBD2 matching 8 bases. J was trimmed by 4 bases and V by 9 bases; bases with no gene match: 13. Germline values: CDR1 MNHEY, CDR2 SMNVEV (reference sequence). CDR3 length equals 16 residues. As DNA, the CDR3 is TGTGCCAGTAGTCGAGAAGCGGGAGTGGGCACCGGGGAGCTGTTTTTT. Translating it yields CASSREAGVGTGELFF.

The chain couples TRBV7-9 to TRBJ2-1; TRBD2 is a possible D gene (6 bases). V shed 5 bases and J shed 6 bases, with 14 bases lying between them. The CDR3 spans 14 residues. Germline CDR1 SEHNR, CDR2 FQNEAQ (reference sequence). This chain's CDR3 is CASSKWDSSNEQFF. The CDR3 DNA sequence: TGTGCCAGCAGCAAATGGGACTCATCCAATGAGCAGTTCTTC.

V usage is TRBV28 and J usage is TRBJ2-7; unclear D gene. CDR3 length equals 14 residues. V was pared by 2 bases and J by 1 base, with 9 bases between. Germline V gives CDR1 MDHEN, CDR2 SYDVKM. CDR3 sequence reads: CASSLRHPSYEQYF. CDR3 coding DNA: TGTGCCAGCAGTTTAAGACATCCGTCCTACGAGCAGTACTTC.

The chain links TRBV27 to TRBJ2-1, with 7 bases identical to TRBD2. Unmatched junction bases numbered 9, after V lost 5 bases and J lost 8 bases. Germline V gives CDR1 MNHEY, CDR2 SMNVEV (reference sequence). This CDR3 comprises 14 residues. In DNA form, the CDR3 reads TGTGCCAGCAGTGCTAGCGGAGGGCAGTATGAGCAGTTCTTC. Encoded protein: CASSASGGQYEQFF.

CDR3 protein: CASSPAQGNGYTF. The DNA for the CDR3 is TGCGCCAGCAGCCCTGCCCAGGGGAATGGCTACACCTTC. The J gene is TRBJ1-2, the V gene TRBV5-1; a weak D match, TRBD1 (6 bases). Germline assignment: CDR1 SGHRS and CDR2 YFSETQ. The CDR3 is 13 residues long. Trimming took 4 bases from V and 6 from J, leaving 13 bases between them. The full variable domain, with the rest looked up from reference TRBV5-1 and TRBJ1-2, is KAGVTQTPRYLIKTRGQQVTLSCSPISGHRSVSWYQQTPGQGLQFLFEYFSETQRNKGNFPGRFSGRQFSNSRSEMNVSTLELGDSALYLCASSPAQGNGYTFGSGTRLTVV.

This clone appeared a few times. This chain uses TRBV2 with TRBJ2-3; unclear D gene. The ends were cut back, 2 bases at V and 2 bases at J, with 5 bases in the middle. This CDR3 is 13 amino acids long. Germline CDR1 reads SNHLY; CDR2 reads FYNNEI. For the CDR3, the DNA is TGTGCCAGCAGTGAAATAATCACAGATACGCAGTATTTT. This encodes CASSEIITDTQYF.

The V and J genes are TRBV7-2 and TRBJ2-1; 7 nucleotides agree with TRBD2. This CDR3 is built from 15 residues. Germline loops: CDR1 SGHTA, CDR2 FQGNSA. Germline trimming cut 1 base from V and 7 bases from J; bases unmatched to any gene: 7. The CDR3, as DNA: TGTGCCAGCAGCTTAGTTGCGGGAGAGCTAAATGAGCAGTTCTTC. Translated: CASSLVAGELNEQFF.

The rearrangement joins TRBV10-3 to TRBJ1-2; 9 nucleotides align to TRBD1. Germline V CDR1 and CDR2: ENHRY, SYGVKD. Trimming removed 4 bases from V and 6 bases from J; junction bases left unmatched: 3. The CDR3 is made up of 13 amino acids. CDR3 DNA sequence: TGTGCCATCAGTGGGACAGGGGAAGATGGCTACACCTTC. As protein: CAISGTGEDGYTF.

The chain carries TRBV10-3 and TRBJ1-1, with D possibly TRBD1 on 5 matching bases. In germline, CDR1 is ENHRY, CDR2 SYGVKD. The V end lost 6 bases, the J end lost 1 base, and 12 bases lay between the germline ends. CDR3 length equals 14 residues. CDR3 amino acids: CAISQGRGNTEAFF. The CDR3 nucleotides are TGTGCCATCAGCCAGGGTAGGGGGAACACTGAAGCTTTCTTT.